This TCR beta chain stems from a study of OX40 agonist ivuxolimab in advanced cancers. The sample holds a few counts of this clone. This CDR3 is built from 14 residues. V was pared by 7 bases and J by 4 bases, with 8 bases of the junction left unmatched. CDR1 is SEHNR and CDR2 is FQNEAQ in the germline V gene (reference sequence). TCRdb's table, derived via immunoSEQ multiplex PCR, lists solely in-frame clones and lacks some. Among more than 80,000 clones, 91% were seen once, and the ten largest hold roughly 9.3%. The chain links TRBV7-9 to TRBJ2-7; TRBD2 agrees at 9 bases. This sequence was found in an adult with an advanced solid tumor such as melanoma, head and neck, liver or kidney cancer. Sequenced material: CD4+ or CD8+ T cells sorted from blood, taken in a trial of the OX40 agonist ivuxolimab. As DNA, the CDR3 is TGTGCCAGCACCAACTGGCGGGAGGGGTACGAGCAGTACTTC. Its protein is CASTNWREGYEQYF.